Below, 4 T cell receptor beta chains from the same sample are listed, as sequenced in a study of human T cells and chemical hapten exposure. Time point given: pre-sensitization, week 0. As to treatment: therapeutic diphenylcyclopropenone sensitization with weekly scalp DPC. TCRdb called the RACE reads again in MiXCR, with one record for every CDR3 protein. Of more than 250,000 distinct CDR3 sequences detected, more than 6.5% appear once; the ten largest clones hold over 2%. The material sequenced was whole blood, taken in connection with sensitization to the hapten diphenylcyclopropenone (DPC). These receptors were obtained from a woman aged 40 to 49 with alopecia areata. Some clones in this sample may be carry-over from other donors' samples.

A few counts support this clonotype. The rearrangement links TRBV6-5 to TRBJ1-1; D unresolved. The CDR3 loop spans 13 amino acids. The V and J ends lost 6 bases and 0 bases respectively, with 8 bases between them. Germline CDR1 MNHEY, CDR2 SVGAGI. In nucleotides, the CDR3 is TGTGCCAGCAGCCGGCACATGAACACTGAAGCTTTCTTT. It specifies CASSRHMNTEAFF.

This clonotype has only a few counts. The CDR3 loop reads CSVEDSGTDTQYF. The CDR3 DNA reads as TGCAGCGTTGAAGACTCGGGGACCGATACGCAGTATTTT. The V and J genes are TRBV29-1 and TRBJ2-3, with D perhaps matching TRBD1 or TRBD2 (5 bases each). The CDR3 contains 13 residues. The V end lost 0 bases, the J end lost 6 bases, and 10 bases lay between the germline ends. In germline, CDR1 is SQVTM, CDR2 ANQGSEA.

Here the CDR3 DNA reads TGCAGCGTTGCAGGCAGCGAAGAGACCCAGTACTTC. Residues: CSVAGSEETQYF. The chain uses TRBV29-1 and TRBJ2-5; D unresolved. Germline V CDR1 and CDR2: SQVTM, ANQGSEA. Trimming stripped 4 bases from V and 3 bases from J, with 9 bases between. This CDR3 is built from 12 residues.

This clonotype was picked up a small number of times. The chain links TRBV7-2 to TRBJ2-1, with 8 bases lining up with TRBD2. The CDR3 is 15 residues long. The ends lost 2 bases at V and 4 bases at J; junction bases unmatched: 4. Germline V gives CDR1 SGHTA, CDR2 FQGNSA. The CDR3 reads CASSLIAGSYNEQFF. CDR3 DNA: TGTGCCAGCAGCTTAATAGCGGGGTCATACAATGAGCAGTTCTTC.